The TCR beta chain described here comes from a study of CD8 T cells in ankylosing spondylitis. Germline V lookup: CDR1 SGHVS, CDR2 FNYEAQ. This CDR3 is built from 13 residues. Losses at the gene ends were 1 base for V and 12 bases for J; bases not matched to a gene: 9. TCRdb ran MiXCR on the 5' RACE reads and lists one entry per CDR3 protein. The sample yields 200,000 to 300,000 distinct CDR3 sequences, more than 25% seen once. This clonotype was picked up a small number of times. Specimen: blood, either unsorted or a sorted T cell fraction (not recorded which). The receptor comes from a male donor with ankylosing spondylitis or in good health (not recorded which). The chain joins TRBV7-6 to TRBJ2-7; TRBD2 matches at 7 bases. The CDR3 spells CASSLEGGAGPYF. The CDR3, as DNA: TGTGCCAGCAGCTTAGAGGGAGGAGCGGGGCCGTACTTC.